The 21 T cell receptor beta chains given below trace back to one sample, sequenced in a study of somatic mutations in cytotoxic T cells in rheumatoid arthritis. The repertoire was sequenced with immunoSEQ multiplex PCR; TCRdb's copy has only in-frame clones and lacks some. Of around 15,000 clones in the sample, roughly 79% were seen once. Material for sequencing was CD8+ T cells sorted from blood. The source of these receptors is an adult with rheumatoid arthritis.

V is TRBV7-2 and J is TRBJ2-7; D possibly corresponds to TRBD2 (6 bases). The CDR3 sequence is 14 residues long. Trimming shortened V by 1 base and J by 6 bases, and 13 bases separated the two germline ends. The V gene's germline CDR1 is SGHTA and CDR2 FQGNSA. The chain's CDR3 is CASSLGPGSTEQYF. CDR3 coding DNA: TGTGCCAGCAGCTTAGGGCCCGGGAGTACCGAGCAGTACTTC.

The rearrangement uses TRBV5-4 and TRBJ1-2; D perhaps matches TRBD1 (6 bases). Per the germline V gene, CDR1 is SGHNT and CDR2 is YYREEE (reference sequence). The V gene lost 0 bases and the J gene lost 14 bases, with 14 bases spanning the gap. The length of the CDR3 is 12 residues. In nucleotides, the CDR3 is TGTGCCAGCAGCTTGGAAAACAGGGTCTTAACCTTC. Its protein product is CASSLENRVLTF.

The chain is built from TRBV11-2 and TRBJ2-1; TRBD2 matches 7 bases. CDR3 size: 14 residues. Germline V CDR1 and CDR2: SGHAT, FQNNGV. The junction had 8 bases not matched to a gene; V was cut back by 5 bases and J by 7 bases. DNA of the CDR3: TGTGCCAGCAGCCCAGCTGCGGGAGTTAATGAGCAGTTCTTC. Its protein is CASSPAAGVNEQFF. The whole variable domain, remainder taken from reference TRBV11-2 and TRBJ2-1, is EAGVAQSPRYKIIEKRQSVAFWCNPISGHATLYWYQQILGQGPKLLIQFQNNGVVDDSQLPKDRFSAERLKGVDSTLKIQPAKLEDSAVYLCASSPAAGVNEQFFGPGTRLTVL.

V usage is TRBV27 and J usage is TRBJ2-7; D ambiguous. V was shortened by 3 bases and J by 2 bases, with 8 bases between the two germline ends. Germline CDR1 is MNHEY and CDR2 is SMNVEV (reference sequence). The CDR3 consists of 13 residues. CDR3 bases: TGTGCCAGCAGTTTGGTCGGCGCCTACGAGCAGTACTTC. Its translation is CASSLVGAYEQYF.

This chain uses TRBV6-5 with TRBJ2-1, with D perhaps being TRBD1 or TRBD2 (5 bases each). The germline CDR1 and CDR2 sequences are MNHEY and SVGAGI. Deletions cut 5 bases from V and 4 bases from J, with 12 bases between. This CDR3 is built from 14 residues. This chain's CDR3 is CASSRGGGYNEQFF. As DNA, the CDR3 is TGTGCCAGCAGTCGGGGTGGGGGATACAATGAGCAGTTCTTC.

This chain links TRBV7-2 with TRBJ2-1; tentatively, D is TRBD1 or TRBD2 (5 bases each). V lost 2 bases and J 2 bases, leaving 13 bases between the germline ends. The CDR3 runs 16 residues. Germline V gene data show CDR1 as SGHTA and CDR2 as FQGNSA. CDR3 DNA: TGTGCCAGCAGCTTAAAGAGGGACGGAGCCTACAATGAGCAGTTCTTC. This sequence encodes CASSLKRDGAYNEQFF.

J is TRBJ1-1 and V is TRBV29-1; D might be TRBD1 (5 bases). CDR3 length equals 13 residues. The ends were cut back, 7 bases at V and 3 bases at J, with 15 bases in the middle. CDR1 and CDR2 from the germline V gene are SQVTM and ANQGSEA. The CDR3 spells CSGGGVSDTEAFF. Written as DNA, the CDR3 is TGCAGCGGAGGAGGGGTTTCGGACACTGAAGCTTTCTTT.

The rearrangement joins TRBV6-5 to TRBJ2-2; D unclear. Trimming removed 0 bases from V and 2 bases from J, with 1 base in between. Germline loops: CDR1 MNHEY, CDR2 SVGAGI. CDR3 length equals 13 residues. Written as DNA, the CDR3 is TGTGCCAGCAGTTACTCCAACACCGGGGAGCTGTTTTTT. Amino acid sequence: CASSYSNTGELFF.

V and J are TRBV9 and TRBJ1-1; D gene uncertain. The CDR3 consists of 13 residues. The V end lost 0 bases, the J end lost 4 bases, and 7 bases lay between the germline ends. Germline V lookup: CDR1 SGDLS, CDR2 YYNGEE. The CDR3 is CASSVGIGTEAFF. CDR3 coding DNA: TGTGCCAGCAGCGTAGGTATAGGCACTGAAGCTTTCTTT.

This chain connects TRBV9 to TRBJ1-3; no firm D call. This CDR3 has 14 amino acids. The germline gives CDR1 SGDLS, CDR2 YYNGEE. V was clipped by 0 bases and J by 0 bases, with 4 bases between them. CDR3 loop: CASSVAPSGNTIYF. The CDR3 DNA follows: TGTGCCAGCAGCGTAGCCCCCTCTGGAAACACCATATATTTT.

V gene TRBV5-4 combines with J gene TRBJ2-7; D assignment may be TRBD1 or TRBD2 (5 bases each). The CDR3 extends over 15 amino acids. With 4 bases removed from V and 2 bases from J, the gap between germline ends came to 16 bases. Germline loops: CDR1 SGHNT, CDR2 YYREEE (reference sequence). The CDR3 DNA sequence: TGTGCCAGCAGCATCCCCGGGACGGCAACCTACGAGCAGTACTTC. Its protein product is CASSIPGTATYEQYF.

The CDR3: CASSGGGSSDEQFF. CDR3 bases: TGTGCCAGCAGCGGAGGCGGGAGCTCGGATGAGCAGTTCTTC. This chain joins TRBV9 and TRBJ2-1, with TRBD2 matching 7 bases. The CDR3 extends over 14 amino acids. Germline loops: CDR1 SGDLS, CDR2 YYNGEE. V was pared by 3 bases and J by 8 bases, with 8 bases of the junction left unmatched.

The chain recombines TRBV4-1 with TRBJ2-7; 12 bases align to TRBD2. Germline CDR1 and CDR2: MGHRA and YSYEKL. The CDR3 consists of 14 residues. V dropped 4 bases and J dropped 2; count of bases not matched to a gene: 0. The CDR3 spells CASSRTSGTYEQYF. In nucleotides, the CDR3 is TGCGCCAGCAGCCGGACTAGCGGGACCTACGAGCAGTACTTC.

Concerning this clone itself: Other DNA variants within this sample encode the same CDR3. The chain carries TRBV5-1 and TRBJ2-7; 7 nucleotides align to TRBD1. The germline V gene encodes CDR1 SGHRS and CDR2 YFSETQ. J was trimmed by 3 bases and V by 4 bases; bases with no gene match: 4. The CDR3 runs 13 residues. The CDR3 coding sequence is TGCGCCAGCAGCCCGGGACAGCGCTACGAGCAGTACTTC. Protein sequence: CASSPGQRYEQYF.

Here the CDR3 reads CASSWGAGGRAREQFF. DNA for the CDR3: TGTGCCAGCAGTTGGGGTGCGGGCGGGAGGGCAAGAGAGCAGTTCTTC. This chain joins TRBV27 and TRBJ2-1; TRBD2 matches at 9 bases. V gave up 4 bases and J gave up 10 bases; unmatched junction bases: 14. Germline CDR1 reads MNHEY; CDR2 reads SMNVEV (reference sequence). The CDR3 length is 16 residues.

The chain is built from TRBV7-6 and TRBJ2-3; no definite D call. CDR1 SGHVS and CDR2 FNYEAQ come from the germline V gene. The CDR3 totals 14 residues. V was shortened by 0 bases and J by 11 bases, with 15 bases between the two germline ends. Written as DNA, the CDR3 is TGTGCCAGCAGCTTAGCGCCGGGCCCCCGTCTGCAGTATTTT. This sequence encodes CASSLAPGPRLQYF.

The chain couples TRBV9 to TRBJ1-1; D uncertain. The germline V and J ends were trimmed by 0 bases and 5 bases, with 11 bases remaining between them. The CDR3 has 14 residues. The germline CDR1 and CDR2 sequences are SGDLS and YYNGEE. The CDR3 DNA reads as TGTGCCAGCAGCGTAGGAGGGTCTGGGACTGAAGCTTTCTTT. Amino acids: CASSVGGSGTEAFF.

This clone was observed a handful of times. The V gene is TRBV19, the J gene TRBJ2-7, with TRBD1 matching over 7 bases. After removal of 10 bases from V and 2 bases from J, the junction contained 8 bases not matched to a gene. CDR1 and CDR2 (germline): LNHDA, SQIVND (reference sequence). The CDR3 runs to 13 residues. The CDR3 DNA sequence: TGTGCCACCAGTACAGGGGCGCCCTACGAGCAGTACTTC. Residues: CATSTGAPYEQYF.

J is TRBJ2-2 and V is TRBV28; D perhaps matches TRBD2 (7 bases). V lost 7 bases, J lost 2 bases, and 17 bases lay in between. This CDR3 has 16 amino acids. The germline V gene encodes CDR1 MDHEN and CDR2 SYDVKM. CDR3 DNA sequence: TGTGCCAGCACCCTGGGGGGGGACATTAACACCGGGGAGCTGTTTTTT. Translated, it gives CASTLGGDINTGELFF.

The chain recombines TRBV28 with TRBJ1-1, with D unresolved. Looked up from germline, CDR1 is MDHEN and CDR2 is SYDVKM. Trimming pared 1 base from V and 0 bases from J, leaving 15 bases between. This CDR3 region has 17 residues. CDR3 sequence (DNA): TGTGCCAGCAGTTTATTAGAGGACTTAAGAATGAACACTGAAGCTTTCTTT. Amino acids: CASSLLEDLRMNTEAFF.

The J gene is TRBJ1-5, the V gene TRBV7-9; 11 bases are shared with TRBD1. Looked up from germline, CDR1 is SEHNR and CDR2 is FQNEAQ (reference sequence). This CDR3 has 17 residues. Trimming removed 3 bases from V and 0 bases from J; junction bases left unmatched: 4. For the CDR3, the DNA is TGTGCCAGCAGCTTCCGGGACAGGGGGGATAGCAATCAGCCCCAGCATTTT. Amino acid sequence: CASSFRDRGDSNQPQHF.